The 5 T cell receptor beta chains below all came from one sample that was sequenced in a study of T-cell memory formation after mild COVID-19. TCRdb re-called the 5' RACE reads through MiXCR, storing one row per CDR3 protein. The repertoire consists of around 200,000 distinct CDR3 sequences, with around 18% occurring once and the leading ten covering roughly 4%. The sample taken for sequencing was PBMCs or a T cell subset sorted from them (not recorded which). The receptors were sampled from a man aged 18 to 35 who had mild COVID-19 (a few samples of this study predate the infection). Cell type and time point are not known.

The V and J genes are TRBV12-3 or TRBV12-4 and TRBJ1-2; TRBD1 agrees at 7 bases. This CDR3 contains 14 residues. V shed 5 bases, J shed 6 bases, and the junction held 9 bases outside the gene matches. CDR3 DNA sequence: TGTGCCAGCAGTATCCGGGACAGCGGCGATGGCTACACCTTC. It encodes CASSIRDSGDGYTF.

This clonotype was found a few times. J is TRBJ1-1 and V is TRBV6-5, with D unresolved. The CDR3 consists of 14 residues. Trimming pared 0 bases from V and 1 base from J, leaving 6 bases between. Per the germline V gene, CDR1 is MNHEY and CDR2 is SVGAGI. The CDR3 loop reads CASSYSVKNTEAFF. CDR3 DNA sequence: TGTGCCAGCAGTTACTCGGTAAAGAACACTGAAGCTTTCTTT.

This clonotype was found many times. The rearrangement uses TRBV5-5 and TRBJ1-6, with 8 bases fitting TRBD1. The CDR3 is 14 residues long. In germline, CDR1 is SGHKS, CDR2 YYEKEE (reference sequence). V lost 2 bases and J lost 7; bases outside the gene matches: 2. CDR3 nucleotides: TGTGCCAGCAGCTTCCCAGGGGGCAATTCACCCCTCCACTTT. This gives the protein CASSFPGGNSPLHF.

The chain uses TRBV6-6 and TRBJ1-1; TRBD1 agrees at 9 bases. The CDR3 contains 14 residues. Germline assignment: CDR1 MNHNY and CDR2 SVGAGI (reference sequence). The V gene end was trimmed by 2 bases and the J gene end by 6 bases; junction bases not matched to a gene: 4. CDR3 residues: CASSYPTGGPEAFF. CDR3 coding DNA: TGTGCCAGCAGTTACCCGACAGGGGGGCCTGAAGCTTTCTTT.

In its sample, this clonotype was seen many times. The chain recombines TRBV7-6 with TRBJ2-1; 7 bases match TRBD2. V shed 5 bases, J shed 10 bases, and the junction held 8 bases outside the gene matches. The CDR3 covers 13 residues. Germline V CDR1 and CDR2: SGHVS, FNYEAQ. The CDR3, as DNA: TGTGCCAGCAGCCCCGGGGGGAGTGGAGAGCAGTTCTTC. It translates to CASSPGGSGEQFF.